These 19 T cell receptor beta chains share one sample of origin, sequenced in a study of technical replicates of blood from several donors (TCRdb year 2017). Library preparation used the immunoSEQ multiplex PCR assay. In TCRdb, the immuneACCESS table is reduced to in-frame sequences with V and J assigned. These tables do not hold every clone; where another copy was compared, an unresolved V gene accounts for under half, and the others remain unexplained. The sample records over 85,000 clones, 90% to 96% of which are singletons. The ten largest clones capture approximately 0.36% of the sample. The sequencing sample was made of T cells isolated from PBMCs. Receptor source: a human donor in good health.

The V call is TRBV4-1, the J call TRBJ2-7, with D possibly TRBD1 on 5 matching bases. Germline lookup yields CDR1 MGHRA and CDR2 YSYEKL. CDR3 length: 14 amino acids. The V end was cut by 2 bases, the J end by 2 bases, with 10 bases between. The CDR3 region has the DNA TGCGCCAGCAGCCAACCGCAGGGTGCCTACGAGCAGTACTTC. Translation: CASSQPQGAYEQYF.

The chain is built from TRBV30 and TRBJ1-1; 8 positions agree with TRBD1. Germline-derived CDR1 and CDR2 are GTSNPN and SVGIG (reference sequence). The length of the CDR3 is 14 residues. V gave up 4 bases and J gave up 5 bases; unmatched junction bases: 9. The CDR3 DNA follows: TGTGCCTGGAAGCCGGCCAGGGGGCAAACTGAAGCTTTCTTT. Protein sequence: CAWKPARGQTEAFF. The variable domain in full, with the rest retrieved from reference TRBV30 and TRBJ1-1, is SQTIHQWPATLVQPVGSPLSLECTVEGTSNPNLYWYRQAAGRGLQLLFYSVGIGQISSEVPQNLSASRPQDRQFILSSKKLLLSDSGFYLCAWKPARGQTEAFFGQGTRLTVV.

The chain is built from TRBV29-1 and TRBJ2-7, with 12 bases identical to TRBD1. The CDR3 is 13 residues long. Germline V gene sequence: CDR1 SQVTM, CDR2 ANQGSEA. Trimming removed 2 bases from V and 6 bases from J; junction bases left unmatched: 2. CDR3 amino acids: CSVERDRGREQYF. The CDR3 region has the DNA TGCAGCGTTGAAAGGGACAGGGGGCGCGAGCAGTACTTC.

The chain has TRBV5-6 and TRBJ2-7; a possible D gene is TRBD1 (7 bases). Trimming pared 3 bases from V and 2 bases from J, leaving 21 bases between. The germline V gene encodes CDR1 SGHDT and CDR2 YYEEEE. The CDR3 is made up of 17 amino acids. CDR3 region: CASSSRRGQVPTYEQYF. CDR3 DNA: TGTGCCAGCAGCTCTCGGAGGGGGCAAGTCCCTACCTACGAGCAGTACTTC.

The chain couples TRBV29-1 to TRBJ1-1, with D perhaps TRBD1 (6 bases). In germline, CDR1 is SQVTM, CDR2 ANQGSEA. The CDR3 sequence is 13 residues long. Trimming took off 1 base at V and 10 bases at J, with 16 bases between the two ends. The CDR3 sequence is CSVEVQGQGPAFF. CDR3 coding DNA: TGCAGCGTTGAAGTTCAAGGGCAGGGGCCAGCTTTCTTT.

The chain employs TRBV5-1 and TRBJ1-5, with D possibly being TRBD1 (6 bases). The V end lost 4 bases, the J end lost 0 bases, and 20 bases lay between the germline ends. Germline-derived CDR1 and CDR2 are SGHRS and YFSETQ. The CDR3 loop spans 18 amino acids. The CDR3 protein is CASSPEPPGTYSNQPQHF. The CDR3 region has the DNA TGCGCCAGCAGCCCCGAACCACCAGGGACATATAGCAATCAGCCCCAGCATTTT.

Here the CDR3 DNA reads TGTGCCAGCAGCTTAGATCAGCTAGCGGGAGGGTATACCGGGGAGCTGTTTTTT. Translation gives CASSLDQLAGGYTGELFF. V is TRBV11-3 and J is TRBJ2-2, with 12 nucleotides matching TRBD2. CDR3 length equals 18 residues. J lost 5 bases, V lost 0 bases, and 7 bases had no gene match. Germline V gene data show CDR1 as SGHNT and CDR2 as YENEEA.

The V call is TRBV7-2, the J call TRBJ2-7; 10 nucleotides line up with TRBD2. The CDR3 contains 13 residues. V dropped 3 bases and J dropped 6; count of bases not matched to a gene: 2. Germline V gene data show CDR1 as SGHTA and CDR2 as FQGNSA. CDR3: CASSFTSGTEQYF. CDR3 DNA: TGTGCCAGCAGCTTTACTAGCGGGACCGAGCAGTACTTC.

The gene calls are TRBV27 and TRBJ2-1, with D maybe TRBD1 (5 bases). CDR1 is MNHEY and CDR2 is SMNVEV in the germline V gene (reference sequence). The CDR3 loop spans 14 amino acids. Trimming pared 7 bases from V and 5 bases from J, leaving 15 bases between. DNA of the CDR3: TGTGCCAGCACTAAAGGGCAGGGCCACAATGAGCAGTTCTTC. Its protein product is CASTKGQGHNEQFF.

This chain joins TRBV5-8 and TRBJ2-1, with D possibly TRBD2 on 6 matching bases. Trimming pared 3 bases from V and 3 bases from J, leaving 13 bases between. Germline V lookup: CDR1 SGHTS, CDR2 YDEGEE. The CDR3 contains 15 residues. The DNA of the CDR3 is TGTGCCAGCAGCTGGGGCGGGGAGATCTACAATGAGCAGTTCTTC. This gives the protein CASSWGGEIYNEQFF.

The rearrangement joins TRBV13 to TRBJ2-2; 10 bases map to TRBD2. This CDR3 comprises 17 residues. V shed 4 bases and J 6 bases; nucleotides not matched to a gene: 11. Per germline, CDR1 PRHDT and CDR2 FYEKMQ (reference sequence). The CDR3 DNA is TGTGCCAGCAGCTCTATCGGGACTAGCGCCGCCGCCGGGGAGCTGTTTTTT. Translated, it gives CASSSIGTSAAAGELFF.

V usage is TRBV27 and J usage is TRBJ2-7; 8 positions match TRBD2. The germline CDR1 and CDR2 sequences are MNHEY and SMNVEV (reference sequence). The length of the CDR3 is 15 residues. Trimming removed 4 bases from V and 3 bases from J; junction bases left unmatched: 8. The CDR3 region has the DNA TGTGCCAGCAGTTCCCCGGGGACTAGATTCTACGAGCAGTACTTC. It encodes CASSSPGTRFYEQYF.

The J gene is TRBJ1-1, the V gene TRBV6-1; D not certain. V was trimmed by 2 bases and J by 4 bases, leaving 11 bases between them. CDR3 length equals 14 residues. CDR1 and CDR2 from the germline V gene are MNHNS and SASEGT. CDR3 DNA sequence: TGTGCCAGCAGTGAAACCTTTATCGGCACTGAAGCTTTCTTT. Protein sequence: CASSETFIGTEAFF.

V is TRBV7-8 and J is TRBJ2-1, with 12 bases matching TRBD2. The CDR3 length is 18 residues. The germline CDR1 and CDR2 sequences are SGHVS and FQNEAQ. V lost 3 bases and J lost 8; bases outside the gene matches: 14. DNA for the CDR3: TGTGCCAGCAGCTTCTCTAAGACTAGCGGGAGAAGTATCTATGAGCAGTTCTTC. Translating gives CASSFSKTSGRSIYEQFF.

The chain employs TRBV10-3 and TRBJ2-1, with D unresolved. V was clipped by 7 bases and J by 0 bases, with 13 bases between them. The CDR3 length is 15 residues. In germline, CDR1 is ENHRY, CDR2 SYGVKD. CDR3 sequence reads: CAINSVSSSYNEQFF. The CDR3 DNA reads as TGTGCCATCAATTCGGTGTCGAGCTCCTACAATGAGCAGTTCTTC.

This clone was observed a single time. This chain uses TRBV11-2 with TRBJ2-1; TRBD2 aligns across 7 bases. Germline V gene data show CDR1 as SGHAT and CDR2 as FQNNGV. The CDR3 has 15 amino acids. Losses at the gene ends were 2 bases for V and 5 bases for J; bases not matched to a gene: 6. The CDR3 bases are TGTGCCAGCAGCTTAACGGGAGGATCCGACAATGAGCAGTTCTTC. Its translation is CASSLTGGSDNEQFF. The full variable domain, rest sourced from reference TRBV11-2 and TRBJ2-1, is EAGVAQSPRYKIIEKRQSVAFWCNPISGHATLYWYQQILGQGPKLLIQFQNNGVVDDSQLPKDRFSAERLKGVDSTLKIQPAKLEDSAVYLCASSLTGGSDNEQFFGPGTRLTVL.

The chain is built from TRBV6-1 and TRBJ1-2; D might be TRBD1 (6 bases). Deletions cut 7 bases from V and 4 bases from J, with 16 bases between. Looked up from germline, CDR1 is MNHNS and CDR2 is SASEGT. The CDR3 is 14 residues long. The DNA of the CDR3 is TGTGCCAGCATTACCCAGGGGATTAGCTATGGCTACACCTTC. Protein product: CASITQGISYGYTF.

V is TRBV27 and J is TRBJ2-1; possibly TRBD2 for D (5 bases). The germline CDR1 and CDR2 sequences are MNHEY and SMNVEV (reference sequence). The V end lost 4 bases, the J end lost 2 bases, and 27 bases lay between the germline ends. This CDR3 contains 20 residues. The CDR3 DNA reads TGTGCCAGCAGTTCCACAAATTCCCCTTTATGGGAGATCACCTACAATGAGCAGTTCTTC. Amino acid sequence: CASSSTNSPLWEITYNEQFF.

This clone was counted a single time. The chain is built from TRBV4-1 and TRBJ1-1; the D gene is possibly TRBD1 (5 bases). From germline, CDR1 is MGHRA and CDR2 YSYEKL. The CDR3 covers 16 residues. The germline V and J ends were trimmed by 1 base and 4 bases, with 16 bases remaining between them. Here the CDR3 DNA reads TGCGCCAGCAGCCAAGGGCTAAGGTTCGGGGGCACTGAAGCTTTCTTT. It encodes CASSQGLRFGGTEAFF.